This TCR beta chain comes out of a study of shared clonotypes between healthy human individuals (TCRdb year 2020). About the study as a whole: The cohort comprised a couple of women and a few men aged 18 to 49 years. Per donor, three plates each were used for CD4 naive and CD4 memory, two for CD8 naive, and one for CD8 memory. To estimate repertoire size and how much clonotype sharing occurs between individuals, the study deeply sequenced the blood TCR repertoires of five healthy adults. To increase sequencing depth and limit assay-specific biases, TCR repertoire library preparation and sequencing were carried out by different laboratories using diverse techniques. Each donor's leukapheresis produced roughly between roughly 0.85 and 10 billion PBMCs.

CD8 naive samples were obtained by positive selection for CCR7 among CD45RO-negative cells, yielding a CD45RA+CCR7+ population from which TemRA cells were excluded. The donors were healthy, HIV-negative adults who had no recently reported acute infections or vaccinations. All donors were Caucasian adults living in Nashville, Tennessee, USA. Blood was collected by leukapheresis, and PBMCs were isolated by Ficoll-Histopaque density gradient centrifugation and then cryopreserved in liquid nitrogen vapor phase. Analytical flow cytometry was used to check the purity and quantity of each magnetically sorted T cell population. Genomic DNA was isolated from each sorted fraction and quantified by UV absorbance on a Nanodrop 2000c. Findings and caveats that apply to the study as a whole: Even with the large sequencing depth, rarefaction of the sorted-subset datasets indicated that sequencing was incomplete. Higher generation probabilities were observed for clonotypes shared by all four sorted-subset donors than for non-shared clonotypes. Only blood was sampled, and tissue TCR repertoires likely differ from those in blood. Larger estimated clonotype richness was generally found for naive subsets than for memory subsets. Because the study included only a small number of donors, the genetic and exposure-history diversity represented was limited. When a handful of donors were compared, the shared fraction of clonotypes was roughly 5% for naive CD4, roughly 3.4% for naive CD8, more than 2% for memory CD4, and less than 0.5% for memory CD8. Pairwise subsampling indicated that sequencing depth was expected to affect the degree of clonotype sharing among donors.

To note about this clone: The target of this receptor is not known. Per-base qualities were not stored, and no clone one base away is much larger.

Using the deep immunoSEQ assay, TCR CDR3 regions were amplified from genomic DNA by multiplex PCR. Extracted genomic DNA from each cell subset was spread evenly across all wells of several immunoSEQ 96-well plates, with each plate serving as a replicate. For sorted subsets, approximately 190 ng genomic DNA, equal to some 28,000 T cell genomes, was loaded into each replicate PCR. Purified libraries were measured with a Qubit 3.0 fluorometer, size-checked on a Bioanalyzer 2100, and measured again with the KAPA Library Quantification kit. Every immunoSEQ 96-well plate was sequenced on a separate single-read 150-cycle Illumina NextSeq 550 flow cell. The paper's data handling went like this. Because only junctional sequences without quality scores were contained in the immunoSEQ output, filtering matching that applied to full-length reads could not be performed. To assign V/J genes and CDR3, sequences were annotated using PyIR, a Python wrapper for IgBLAST v1.9, with IMGT germline references. Reads with weak V/J assignments (E-value above 1e-6), missing CDR3, stop codons, out-of-frame junctions, or ambiguous translated residues were removed. V3J clonotypes were defined by identical inferred V gene, J gene, and CDR3 amino acid sequence. The percentage overlap between two repertoires was calculated by dividing the number of shared unique clonotypes by the size of the smaller repertoire. Three approaches were used to assess repertoire richness: RTK rarefaction, the Chao1 estimator, and Recon v2.1 estimates of unobserved clonotypes. OLGA was used to compute generation probabilities for all TCRbeta clonotypes that the gDNA method yielded from a few donors. In its TCRdb copy, this immuneACCESS table keeps in-frame sequences only and misses some clones. Where compared with another copy, unresolved V genes explain less than half of these, and the others have no known cause. Clonal size and the V and J genes are those of that table, whereas D and trimming came from the DNA. This sample has roughly 2.1 million clones in its table, and 85% to 95% of those were observed once. 1.5% to 2% of the sample comes from the top ten.

The TCR sequence derives from a man aged 18 to 30 in good health. Some clones in this sample may be carry-over from other donors' samples. The sample comprised naive CD8+ T cells from PBMCs. The intended sense of this specimen's cell subset or site label: CD45RA+CCR7+.

The nucleotide sequence reads TGCGCCAGCAGCTACAATCCGGGACAGGGGATGGGCACTGAAGCTTTCTTT. This is translated as CASSYNPGQGMGTEAFF. The V and J genes are TRBV5-1 and TRBJ1-1, with 10 middle bases fitting TRBD1. The CDR3 measures 17 amino acids from cysteine to phenylalanine. The entry retains the CDR3 DNA only, 51 bases that are in frame from base 1. V is pruned by 3 bases and J by 4 bases, leaving 12 bases of the junction without a gene match. The germline V gene yields SGHRS for CDR1 and YFSETQ for CDR2. When the CDR3 is completed using the reference TRBV5-1 and TRBJ1-1 genes on either side, the full variable domain is KAGVTQTPRYLIKTRGQQVTLSCSPISGHRSVSWYQQTPGQGLQFLFEYFSETQRNKGNFPGRFSGRQFSNSRSEMNVSTLELGDSALYLCASSYNPGQGMGTEAFFGQGTRLTVV.